This T cell receptor beta chain was recorded in a study of graft-versus-host responses after intestinal transplantation listed by TCRdb under 2021. About the full investigation: Multivisceral, liver-intestinal, or isolated intestinal transplants were received by the recipients. Anti-thymocyte globulin induction was given to all recipients, followed by maintenance tacrolimus and steroids for about 3 years. Graft-versus-host and host-versus-graft alloreactive T cell clones were tracked in the graft, circulation and bone marrow after intestinal transplantation using bulk TCR-beta CDR3 sequencing. Alloreactive clones were identified by sequencing pre-transplant mixed lymphocyte reaction products and comparing these products with unstimulated pre-transplant donor and recipient T cells. The cohort enrolled approximately 24 intestinal transplant recipients, one of whom was a retransplant, and a few patients without pretransplant specimens were excluded. Donor T cell macrochimerism was defined as a peak of at least 4% donor T cells among recipient peripheral blood mononuclear cells. Instead of going to the commercial service, samples from three later patients were sequenced in-house on an Illumina MiSeq and processed with MiXCR. General conclusions and limits of the study: The conclusions were limited by the relatively low number and heterogeneity of the intestinal transplant patients. Early after transplant, peak levels of circulating GvH clones were found to be associated with declines in HvG clones. Patients with donor T cell macrochimerism had high GvH to HvG T cell clonal ratios in their allografts. GvH clones were found in recipient bone marrow, and some of the GvH clones appeared earlier in ileal mucosa or blood, which is consistent with an intestinal mucosal origin.

Blood samples were collected up to 4 times in the first month after transplant and then at least monthly when available. The protocol used for the library was the immunoSEQ multiplex PCR assay. For most patients, genomic DNA was subjected to high-throughput TCR-beta CDR3 sequencing by Adaptive Biotechnologies. The authors processed their data as follows. TCR sequencing data were retrieved from Adaptive's ImmunoSEQ software for about 17 patients, whereas a few other patients were processed with MiXCR and VDJtools. CDR3 nucleotide sequences shared between donor and recipient were removed because the origin of such sequences could not be assigned. To be classed as alloreactive, a clone needed at least 2-fold expansion over unstimulated cells and a minimum CFSE-low frequency of 0.002% (template counts) or 0.001% (read counts). A clone was considered mappable if detected in the sequenced pre-transplant spleen, lymph node, or MLR CFSE-low populations of the donor or recipient. Cumulative frequency of alloreactive clones was calculated as a percentage of all sequences weighted by copy number. TCRdb provides this immuneACCESS table in a form limited to in-frame rearrangements. Some clones are lacking; in checked studies, under half of them reflect an unresolved V gene, and why the rest are absent is not known. The D gene and trimming were derived from the DNA, and the V and J assignments and clone size from that table. Across this sample there are about 54,000 clones, with about 90% seen only once. The ten largest account for around 5.1% of the sample.

There are 14 amino acids in the CDR3, from cysteine to phenylalanine inclusive. Solely the CDR3 DNA is kept, with 42 bases framed from the first base. V is pared back by 0 bases and J by 4 bases, with 6 bases lying between the germline termini. CDR1 and CDR2 were assigned from the germline V gene as MRHNA and SNTAGT. Concerning this clone: Its antigen is not yet known. Qualities for individual bases were not recorded, and no much larger clone is one base off.

The chain was built from TRBV6-4 and TRBJ2-2; the D gene assignment is ambiguous. This specimen was PBMCs, taken 650 to 670 days after intestinal transplant. The receptor's source is a human patient who received an intestinal transplant, so some T cells may come from the graft donor. The DNA is as follows: TGTGCCAGCAGTGACTCGATAGGCACCGGGGAGCTGTTTTTT. It is translated as CASSDSIGTGELFF.